The 27 T cell receptor beta chains in this list originate from one sample, sequenced in a study of CD8+ T cells in alopecia areata. Treatment here: oral pan-JAK inhibitor, 5-10 mg twice daily. RNA was isolated and reverse transcribed to cDNA, the sequencing template. Libraries were prepared by immunoSEQ multiplex PCR; TCRdb keeps only in-frame clonotypes and omits some of them. The repertoire consists of roughly 250,000 clones, with 60% occurring once and the leading ten covering around 0.84%. Sequencing used CD4+ T cells sorted from blood, obtained around week 54, from a patient treated with tofacitinib. The receptors shown here come from a human donor with alopecia areata.

V usage is TRBV30 and J usage is TRBJ2-1; tentatively, D is TRBD1 or TRBD2 (5 bases each). Germline assignment: CDR1 GTSNPN and CDR2 SVGIG (reference sequence). V was shortened by 2 bases and J by 10 bases, with 15 bases between the two germline ends. CDR3 length equals 13 residues. For the CDR3, the DNA is TGTGCCTGGAGTCCTACTGGGTGGGGGGAGCAGTTCTTC. This codes for CAWSPTGWGEQFF.

The genes are TRBV27 and TRBJ2-1; D unclear. The germline CDR1 and CDR2 sequences are MNHEY and SMNVEV (reference sequence). Trimming stripped 7 bases from V and 9 bases from J, with 25 bases between. This CDR3 is built from 16 residues. The DNA for the CDR3 is TGTGCCAGCACCGGACGGGTTACTACCGCGGTGAGTGAGCAGTTCTTC. It encodes CASTGRVTTAVSEQFF.

This clone was observed many times. The V gene is TRBV10-3, the J gene TRBJ2-5, with D maybe TRBD2 (5 bases). The CDR3 totals 15 residues. Germline V CDR1 and CDR2: ENHRY, SYGVKD. V was cut by 4 bases and J by 1 base, with 13 bases left in between. CDR3 in DNA: TGTGCCATCAGTGTATCGGGGTTACCCCAAGAGACCCAGTACTTC. Residues: CAISVSGLPQETQYF.

V and J are TRBV29-1 and TRBJ1-1; maybe TRBD1 (6 bases). Germline CDR1 reads SQVTM; CDR2 reads ANQGSEA. The CDR3 covers 15 residues. V shed 4 bases and J shed 1 base, with 16 bases lying between them. The CDR3 region has the DNA TGCAGCGTTGCCATCAGGGGAGGGGGGAACACTGAAGCTTTCTTT. This sequence encodes CSVAIRGGGNTEAFF.

The genes are TRBV7-3 and TRBJ2-1; D is perhaps TRBD1 (6 bases). The CDR3 contains 15 residues. V was clipped by 0 bases and J by 2 bases, with 8 bases between them. The germline V gene encodes CDR1 SGHTA and CDR2 FQGTGA. The CDR3 region has the DNA TGTGCCAGCAGCTTAACACAGGGCACCTACAATGAGCAGTTCTTC. This translates into CASSLTQGTYNEQFF.

The CDR3 DNA sequence: TGCAGCGCCAATTCCGGCAGTTCCCTCCAAGAGACCCAGTACTTC. Protein: CSANSGSSLQETQYF. The V and J genes are TRBV29-1 and TRBJ2-5; D uncertain. The CDR3 is made up of 15 amino acids. Germline V gene data show CDR1 as SQVTM and CDR2 as ANQGSEA. V was clipped by 7 bases and J by 1 base, with 19 bases between them.

As to this clone: Additional DNA sequences in this sample encode the identical CDR3. This rearrangement joins TRBV18 to TRBJ2-5; D unclear. Trimming removed 3 bases at V and 5 bases at J, with 4 bases between. The CDR3 is 11 residues long. The germline V gene encodes CDR1 KGHSH and CDR2 LQKENI. The CDR3 loop is CASSPKETQYF. The CDR3 coding sequence is TGTGCCAGCTCACCTAAGGAGACCCAGTACTTC.

This chain uses TRBV29-1 with TRBJ2-5, with a possible D match to TRBD1 (7 bases). The CDR3 has 13 amino acids. CDR1 is SQVTM, CDR2 ANQGSEA, per germline. Trimming shortened V by 3 bases and J by 5 bases, and 13 bases separated the two germline ends. CDR3 sequence (DNA): TGCAGCGTTGAGCGGAGGGGGCTGGAGACCCAGTACTTC. Translating it yields CSVERRGLETQYF.

This clone was detected only a few times. V and J are TRBV11-2 and TRBJ2-7; TRBD2 might be the D (5 bases). V was cut by 9 bases and J by 3 bases, with 9 bases left in between. The CDR3 has 11 residues. Per germline, CDR1 SGHAT and CDR2 FQNNGV. The CDR3 nucleotides read TGTGCCAGAAGGAGGAGCTACGAGCAGTACTTC. Its translation is CARRRSYEQYF.

The gene calls are TRBV19 and TRBJ2-7; 7 bases agree with TRBD2. Germline V gene lookup returns CDR1 LNHDA and CDR2 SQIVND (reference sequence). With 1 base clipped from V and 2 bases from J, the junction kept 2 bases outside the gene matches. The CDR3 runs to 14 residues. CDR3 DNA: TGTGCCAGTAGTATAGTAGCGGGTACCTACGAGCAGTACTTC. Translating it yields CASSIVAGTYEQYF.

The chain carries TRBV5-4 and TRBJ2-5; 11 nucleotides agree with TRBD2. J gave up 4 bases and V 4 bases, and 6 bases lay outside the gene matches. This CDR3 has 15 amino acids. Germline CDR1 SGHNT, CDR2 YYREEE (reference sequence). This chain's CDR3 is CASSRIAGGRETQYF. The CDR3 DNA sequence: TGTGCCAGCAGCCGAATAGCGGGGGGGCGAGAGACCCAGTACTTC.

The chain couples TRBV7-2 to TRBJ1-2, with unresolved D. The CDR3 runs to 11 residues. The V end was cut by 10 bases, the J end by 5 bases, with 11 bases between. Per the germline V gene, CDR1 is SGHTA and CDR2 is FQGNSA. CDR3 nucleotide sequence: TGTGCCACACCGGGAAGTTATGGCTACACCTTC. Amino acid sequence: CATPGSYGYTF. The entire variable domain, with the rest obtained from reference TRBV7-2 and TRBJ1-2, is as follows: GAGVSQSPSNKVTEKGKDVELRCDPISGHTALYWYRQSLGQGLEFLIYFQGNSAPDKSGLPSDRFSAERTGGSVSTLTIQRTQQEDSAVYLCATPGSYGYTFGSGTRLTVV.

The chain is built from TRBV4-3 and TRBJ1-1, with D maybe TRBD1 (5 bases). V shed 1 base and J shed 1 base, with 10 bases lying between them. The CDR3 sequence is 15 residues long. Per germline, CDR1 LGHNA and CDR2 YSLEER. The CDR3 loop is CASSQGWGGNTEAFF. The CDR3 bases are TGCGCCAGCAGCCAAGGCTGGGGCGGGAACACTGAAGCTTTCTTT.

The CDR3 DNA reads TGTGCCTGGAGTGTACGAGGGTACGGTGAAGCTTTCTTT. It yields the protein CAWSVRGYGEAFF. The chain has TRBV30 and TRBJ1-1; no reliable D call. Germline lookup yields CDR1 GTSNPN and CDR2 SVGIG (reference sequence). The V gene lost 0 bases and the J gene lost 7 bases, with 12 bases spanning the gap. The CDR3 spans 13 residues.

The gene calls are TRBV5-1 and TRBJ2-3; TRBD2 matches 8 bases. V lost 4 bases and J lost 5; bases outside the gene matches: 9. CDR3 length: 15 amino acids. The germline CDR1 and CDR2 sequences are SGHRS and YFSETQ. The CDR3 coding sequence is TGCGCCAGCAGCCGTCGCGGACTAGCTGGAGATACGCAGTATTTT. Translation gives CASSRRGLAGDTQYF. The variable domain in full, completed from reference TRBV5-1 and TRBJ2-3, reads KAGVTQTPRYLIKTRGQQVTLSCSPISGHRSVSWYQQTPGQGLQFLFEYFSETQRNKGNFPGRFSGRQFSNSRSEMNVSTLELGDSALYLCASSRRGLAGDTQYFGPGTRLTVL.

This clone has more than one count but fewer than ten. The rearrangement links TRBV11-2 to TRBJ2-1; TRBD2 is a possible D gene (5 bases). V gave up 5 bases and J gave up 2 bases, with 16 bases separating them. Germline CDR1 SGHAT, CDR2 FQNNGV. CDR3 size: 16 residues. CDR3 in DNA: TGTGCCAGCAGCCCCCGGGGATCGACGACCTACAATGAGCAGTTCTTC. This gives the protein CASSPRGSTTYNEQFF.

This chain joins TRBV6-5 and TRBJ2-5, with D tentatively TRBD1 or TRBD2 (5 bases each). V lost 5 bases to trimming and J lost 1 base, with 11 bases between them. Per germline, CDR1 MNHEY and CDR2 SVGAGI. The CDR3 spans 14 residues. This chain's CDR3 is CASSKRGSQETQYF. For the CDR3, the DNA is TGTGCCAGCAGTAAACGGGGCAGCCAAGAGACCCAGTACTTC.

The chain recombines TRBV25-1 with TRBJ2-1; TRBD1 matches 7 bases. From germline, CDR1 is MGHDK and CDR2 SYGVNS. CDR3 length: 15 amino acids. After removal of 6 bases from V and 1 base from J, the junction contained 6 bases not matched to a gene. In nucleotides, the CDR3 is TGTGCCAGCAGCAGGACAGGCCTTTCCTACAATGAGCAGTTCTTC. Residues: CASSRTGLSYNEQFF.

This clone was found a few times. The chain employs TRBV6-6 and TRBJ2-5; D uncertain. The CDR3 spans 10 residues. V shed 4 bases and J shed 5 bases, with 2 bases lying between them. CDR1 is MNHNY, CDR2 SVGAGI, per germline (reference sequence). CDR3 residues: CASSSETQYF. CDR3 sequence (DNA): TGTGCCAGCAGTTCCGAGACCCAGTACTTC.

The gene calls are TRBV5-1 and TRBJ1-1; D gene ambiguous. Germline values: CDR1 SGHRS, CDR2 YFSETQ. The CDR3 contains 13 residues. V gave up 0 bases and J gave up 1 base, with 4 bases separating them. The CDR3 loop is CASSLEANTEAFF. The CDR3 DNA reads as TGCGCCAGCAGCTTGGAGGCGAACACTGAAGCTTTCTTT.

V is TRBV5-6 and J is TRBJ1-2; no clear D gene. The CDR3 runs to 13 residues. Germline CDR1 and CDR2: SGHDT and YYEEEE. Deletions cut 3 bases from V and 4 bases from J, with 10 bases between. CDR3 sequence reads: CASSSNGPYGYTF. Written as DNA, the CDR3 is TGTGCCAGCAGCTCGAATGGACCCTATGGCTACACCTTC.

This clone was seen at least ten times. The chain combines TRBV6-5 with TRBJ2-1; D is possibly TRBD1 (5 bases). Deletions cut 0 bases from V and 5 bases from J, with 11 bases between. Germline-derived CDR1 and CDR2 are MNHEY and SVGAGI. The CDR3 is made up of 15 amino acids. CDR3 in DNA: TGTGCCAGCAGTTACTCGCCAGGGCCCGACAATGAGCAGTTCTTC. Translation gives CASSYSPGPDNEQFF.

The CDR3 DNA reads TGTGCCTGGAGTGTACTTAAGGGGCGAGAGACCCAGTACTTC. It yields the protein CAWSVLKGRETQYF. The rearrangement links TRBV30 to TRBJ2-5; D might be TRBD1 (5 bases). V was clipped by 0 bases and J by 4 bases, with 12 bases between them. The CDR3 has 14 amino acids. Germline V gene lookup returns CDR1 GTSNPN and CDR2 SVGIG (reference sequence).

J is TRBJ2-1 and V is TRBV4-1; 8 bases are shared with TRBD2. The CDR3 runs to 15 residues. CDR1 is MGHRA and CDR2 is YSYEKL in the germline V gene. After removal of 1 base from V and 4 bases from J, the junction contained 3 bases not matched to a gene. The CDR3 nucleotides read TGCGCCAGCAGCCAAGGTGGGACTAGTTACAATGAGCAGTTCTTC. Its translation: CASSQGGTSYNEQFF.

The J gene is TRBJ2-1, the V gene TRBV5-4, with TRBD2 identical over 15 bases. The CDR3 totals 19 residues. From germline, CDR1 is SGHNT and CDR2 YYREEE (reference sequence). V shed 3 bases and J 4 bases; nucleotides not matched to a gene: 11. The CDR3 is CASSSGTSGGSAIYNEQFF. The CDR3 nucleotides are TGTGCCAGCAGCTCGGGGACTAGCGGGGGGTCCGCTATTTACAATGAGCAGTTCTTC.

The chain employs TRBV2 and TRBJ2-2, with D possibly being TRBD2 (6 bases). CDR3 length: 16 amino acids. CDR1 and CDR2 from the germline V gene are SNHLY and FYNNEI. Deletions cut 4 bases from V and 0 bases from J, with 12 bases between. The CDR3 DNA sequence: TGTGCCAGCAGTGGGACTTCGGGAGCGAACACCGGGGAGCTGTTTTTT. Translating it yields CASSGTSGANTGELFF.

The chain links TRBV4-2 to TRBJ2-5; weak D call: TRBD2 (6 bases). There are 14 residues in the CDR3. Trimming took 4 bases from V and 1 from J, leaving 10 bases between them. The germline V gene has CDR1 LGHNA and CDR2 YNFKEQ. In DNA form, the CDR3 reads TGTGCCAGCAGCCGGGGACTGATCCAAGAGACCCAGTACTTC. The encoded protein is CASSRGLIQETQYF.